This TCR beta chain originates from a study of T cells expressing NK-cell markers. Study details: Out of eight donors sequenced, seven tested HCMV-seropositive and the remaining one seronegative. Study-wide results and caveats: The contribution of dominant NKG2C+ clonotypes to CD8+ T cells in a handful of donors was roughly 1.0-7.5%. HCMV specificity was not established for the expanded NKG2C+ T cell clones.

The CDR3 spans 13 residues. Germline assignment: CDR1 SGHAT and CDR2 FQNNGV. On this clonotype: Antigen: not known.

TCRdb reprocessed the 5' RACE reads and reports one entry per CDR3 protein, with no DNA. The table lists 150,000 to 200,000 distinct CDR3 sequences. This clonotype was obtained from a woman aged 18-69 years in good health. The chain has TRBV11-2 and TRBJ2-7; TCRdb selects TRBD1, and the lack of DNA leaves this call unchecked. The sample consisted of blood T cells: a sorted CD56 or NKG2C T cell subset, CD4+ or CD8+ T cells, or bulk PBMC T cells (not recorded which). CDR3 amino acids: CASSFRVTYEQYF.